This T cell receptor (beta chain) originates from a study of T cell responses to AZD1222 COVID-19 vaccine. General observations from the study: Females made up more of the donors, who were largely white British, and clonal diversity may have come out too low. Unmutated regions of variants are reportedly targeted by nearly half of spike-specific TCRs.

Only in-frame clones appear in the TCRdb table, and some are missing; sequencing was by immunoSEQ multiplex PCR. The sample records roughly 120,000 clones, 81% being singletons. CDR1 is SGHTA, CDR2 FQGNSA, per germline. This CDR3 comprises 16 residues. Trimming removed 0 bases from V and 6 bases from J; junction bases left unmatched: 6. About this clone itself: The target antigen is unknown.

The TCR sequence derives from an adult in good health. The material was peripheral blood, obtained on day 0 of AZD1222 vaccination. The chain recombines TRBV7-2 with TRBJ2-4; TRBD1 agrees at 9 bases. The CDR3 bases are TGTGCCAGCAGCTTAGCGCGGGACAGGGCAGGAAACATTCAGTACTTC. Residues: CASSLARDRAGNIQYF.